This is a list of T cell receptor beta chains from one sample in a study of technical replicates of blood from four donors. Here immunoSEQ multiplex PCR was the method, and the copy in TCRdb shows in-frame clones only, minus some. The repertoire holds roughly 80,000 clones, over 90% seen once, with 0.37% in the top ten. The source material was T cells isolated from PBMCs. The receptors derive from a human donor in good health. The CDR3 runs from the conserved cysteine through the conserved F or W. Fields, in order: V gene, clone size, J gene, D gene, CDR3 protein, CDR3 DNA. A D gene is named only where the DNA matches it firmly. Where a row states a size, it is once, few, many or the class of an expanded clone; other rows omit it.

TRBV5-6	-	TRBJ2-7	TRBD1	CASSLGRGRYEQYF	TGTGCCAGCAGCTTAGGCAGGGGGCGATACGAGCAGTACTTC
TRBV7-9	-	TRBJ2-1	TRBD2	CASRPREGPSYNEQFF	TGTGCCAGCAGGCCGCGGGAGGGCCCGTCCTACAATGAGCAGTTCTTC
TRBV19	-	TRBJ2-3	TRBD1	CASSIGTGGWDTQYF	TGTGCCAGTAGTATAGGGACAGGTGGCTGGGATACGCAGTATTTT
TRBV6-1	-	TRBJ2-5	-	CASTVSTGRETQYF	TGTGCCAGCACGGTGTCCACAGGGAGAGAGACCCAGTACTTC
TRBV5-1	-	TRBJ2-7	TRBD1	CASSLVPGTVNEQYF	TGCGCCAGCAGCTTGGTACCCGGGACAGTGAACGAGCAGTACTTC
TRBV28	-	TRBJ2-2	-	CASTFGGELFF	TGTGCCAGCACCTTCGGCGGGGAGCTGTTTTTT
TRBV5-6	-	TRBJ2-3	TRBD2	CASSLTSGDLTDTQYF	TGTGCCAGCAGCTTAACTAGCGGGGATCTCACAGATACGCAGTATTTT
TRBV10-3	-	TRBJ1-2	TRBD1	CAIGTGHGYTF	TGTGCCATTGGGACAGGACATGGCTACACCTTC
TRBV4-1	-	TRBJ1-2	-	CASSQVRNYGYTF	TGCGCCAGCAGCCAAGTCAGAAACTATGGCTACACCTTC
TRBV29-1	-	TRBJ2-1	TRBD2	CSVWTGFSGSAYNEQFF	TGCAGCGTTTGGACCGGTTTTAGCGGGAGCGCATACAATGAGCAGTTCTTC
TRBV19	-	TRBJ2-1	-	CASSPQASNYEQFF	TGTGCCAGTAGCCCTCAGGCCTCGAATTATGAGCAGTTCTTC
TRBV7-2	-	TRBJ2-7	-	CASSLARGLGVDEQYF	TGTGCCAGCAGCTTAGCGCGGGGGCTCGGAGTTGACGAGCAGTACTTC
TRBV25-1	once	TRBJ2-1	TRBD2	CASLGTSGSMNEQFF	TGTGCCAGCTTGGGGACTAGCGGGAGTATGAATGAGCAGTTCTTC
TRBV25-1	-	TRBJ1-4	TRBD1	CASSDPHRGPGEKLFF	TGTGCCAGCAGTGACCCTCACAGGGGGCCCGGCGAAAAACTGTTTTTT
TRBV27	-	TRBJ2-7	TRBD1	CASSSRTGTGSSYEQYF	TGTGCCAGCAGTTCTCGGACCGGGACAGGGAGCTCCTACGAGCAGTACTTC
TRBV11-3	-	TRBJ2-3	-	CASSLGRGTDTQYF	TGTGCCAGCAGCTTAGGGCGGGGAACAGATACGCAGTATTTT
TRBV9	-	TRBJ1-2	TRBD1	CASSVGPGQGSYGYTF	TGTGCCAGCAGCGTAGGCCCAGGACAGGGGTCCTATGGCTACACCTTC
TRBV6-1	-	TRBJ2-3	-	CASTFKTGSTDTQYF	TGTGCCAGCACTTTTAAGACAGGAAGCACAGATACGCAGTATTTT
TRBV2	-	TRBJ2-7	-	CASRSVYEQYF	TGTGCCAGCAGATCTGTGTACGAGCAGTACTTC
TRBV6-1	-	TRBJ2-3	TRBD1	CASSSGTGPTDTQYF	TGTGCCAGCAGTTCCGGGACAGGCCCCACAGATACGCAGTATTTT
TRBV19	once	TRBJ2-5	TRBD2	CASSILAGVRETQYF	TGTGCCAGTAGTATACTAGCGGGAGTCCGGGAGACCCAGTACTTC
TRBV21-1	-	TRBJ1-5	-	CASSSRTGGRNQPQHF	TGTGCCAGCAGCTCCCGAACCGGGGGGCGAAACCAGCCCCAGCATTTT
TRBV28	-	TRBJ2-7	-	CASRSSETRYEQYF	TGTGCCAGCAGGTCTAGCGAGACTCGCTACGAGCAGTACTTC
TRBV11-3	-	TRBJ2-7	-	CASSLGGSPHEQYF	TGTGCCAGCAGCTTAGGCGGTAGCCCCCACGAGCAGTACTTC
TRBV7-8	-	TRBJ2-7	-	CASSLRPGYSSYEQYF	TGTGCCAGCAGCTTGAGACCAGGGTACTCCTCCTACGAGCAGTACTTC
TRBV11-3	-	TRBJ2-2	-	CASSLYTGSNTGELFF	TGTGCCAGCAGCCTATACACAGGGTCGAACACCGGGGAGCTGTTTTTT
TRBV5-1	once	TRBJ2-2	TRBD2	CASTPGGSTGELFF	TGCGCCAGCACCCCCGGGGGGAGCACCGGGGAGCTGTTTTTT
TRBV7-8	-	TRBJ2-1	TRBD2	CASSFASGSYNEQFF	TGTGCCAGCAGCTTTGCTAGCGGCTCCTACAATGAGCAGTTCTTC
TRBV10-2	-	TRBJ2-5	-	CASSDRGWETQYF	TGCGCCAGCAGTGACAGGGGTTGGGAGACCCAGTACTTC
TRBV2	-	TRBJ2-1	-	CASGLRDTTYNEQFF	TGTGCCAGCGGGCTCCGGGACACTACATACAATGAGCAGTTCTTC
TRBV14	-	TRBJ1-2	TRBD1	CARGDSSNYGYTF	TGTGCCAGGGGGGACAGTTCTAACTATGGCTACACCTTC
TRBV4-2	-	TRBJ2-7	-	CASSQGRVLSYEQYF	TGTGCCAGCAGCCAAGGACGGGTATTGTCCTACGAGCAGTACTTC
TRBV25-1	-	TRBJ1-2	-	CASSEYGVSVRGYTF	TGTGCCAGCAGTGAATACGGTGTCAGCGTGAGGGGCTACACCTTC
TRBV9	-	TRBJ2-1	-	CASSVAGDEQFF	TGTGCCAGCAGCGTAGCGGGTGATGAGCAGTTCTTC
TRBV27	-	TRBJ1-1	-	CASSLYRELNTEAFF	TGTGCCAGCAGTTTGTACAGGGAATTAAACACTGAAGCTTTCTTT
TRBV11-2	-	TRBJ2-6	-	CASSVGTIGANVLTF	TGTGCCAGCAGCGTAGGGACAATTGGGGCCAACGTCCTGACTTTC
TRBV15	-	TRBJ2-1	TRBD2	CATSRDRGVISEQFF	TGTGCCACCAGCAGAGATCGGGGGGTGATTTCTGAGCAGTTCTTC
TRBV14	-	TRBJ2-7	TRBD2	CASSHVPGLDVDEQYF	TGTGCCAGCAGCCATGTGCCGGGACTAGACGTCGACGAGCAGTACTTC
TRBV7-8	-	TRBJ2-7	TRBD2	CASSSTLLAGAMEQYF	TGTGCCAGCAGCTCTACCTTACTAGCGGGGGCAATGGAGCAGTACTTC
TRBV9	few	TRBJ1-1	-	CASSVVQTYEAFF	TGTGCCAGCAGCGTAGTACAGACCTATGAAGCTTTCTTT
TRBV4-2	once	TRBJ2-6	-	CASSISGANVLTF	TGTGCCAGCTCAATTTCTGGGGCCAACGTCCTGACTTTC
TRBV7-9	-	TRBJ1-2	TRBD1	CASIDQGQGNYGYTF	TGTGCCAGCATCGACCAGGGACAGGGGAACTATGGCTACACCTTC
TRBV2	-	TRBJ1-1	-	CASIWSSMNTEVFF	TGTGCCAGCATTTGGAGTTCCATGAACACTGAAGTTTTCTTT
TRBV14	few	TRBJ1-1	-	CASSQGRNTEAFF	TGTGCCAGCAGCCAAGGCAGGAACACTGAAGCTTTCTTT
TRBV15	-	TRBJ2-7	-	CATSRDQREISYEQYF	TGTGCCACCAGCAGAGATCAACGGGAGATCTCCTACGAGCAGTACTTC
TRBV6-1	-	TRBJ1-5	-	CASSEAGNTYQPQHF	TGTGCCAGCAGTGAAGCCGGGAACACTTATCAGCCCCAGCATTTT
TRBV6-1	-	TRBJ2-7	TRBD2	CASSEQGLGNYEQYF	TGTGCCAGCAGTGAACAGGGACTAGGGAACTACGAGCAGTACTTC
TRBV7-8	-	TRBJ1-4	TRBD1	CASSYSTGGGGEKLFF	TGTGCCAGCAGCTATTCAACAGGGGGCGGTGGAGAAAAACTGTTTTTT
TRBV15	-	TRBJ1-5	-	CATSSITYTDQPQHF	TGTGCCACCAGCAGTATAACCTACACAGATCAGCCCCAGCATTTT
TRBV13	-	TRBJ2-1	TRBD2	CASSETSGNREQFF	TGTGCCAGCAGTGAGACTAGCGGGAATAGGGAGCAGTTCTTC
TRBV9	-	TRBJ2-4	-	CASSVESGAVGNIQYF	TGTGCCAGCAGCGTTGAAAGCGGAGCGGTTGGTAACATTCAGTACTTC
TRBV6-1	-	TRBJ2-7	TRBD2	CASSVLADQDYEQYF	TGTGCCAGCAGTGTACTAGCGGACCAAGACTACGAGCAGTACTTC
TRBV27	-	TRBJ1-1	-	CASSLQGNTEAFF	TGTGCCAGCAGTTTACAGGGGAACACTGAAGCTTTCTTT
TRBV4-2	once	TRBJ2-1	TRBD2	CASSQGGRAVEQFF	TGTGCCAGCAGCCAAGGGGGGAGGGCGGTTGAGCAGTTCTTC
TRBV7-2	-	TRBJ2-3	TRBD2	CASSPNLRSGIGSDTQYF	TGTGCCAGCAGCCCAAACCTTAGAAGCGGGATAGGGTCAGATACGCAGTATTTT